The 11 T cell receptor beta chains below come from one sample, sequenced in a study of PD-1 blockade in classical Hodgkin lymphoma. Clones were read by immunoSEQ multiplex PCR, and TCRdb kept only the in-frame ones, dropping some. The sample yields approximately 30,000 clones, just under 80% seen once. Indicated time point: cycle 4 day 1 (C4D1), after 6 weeks of nivolumab. Every single patient, without exception, relapsed after autologous stem cell transplantation, and brentuximab vedotin exposure varied. Source: peripheral blood mononuclear cells (PBMCs), taken before the fourth cycle of nivolumab. These receptor sequences come from a human donor with classical Hodgkin lymphoma.

The chain recombines TRBV7-9 with TRBJ2-6, with D unresolved. The CDR3 has 17 residues. Germline CDR1 SEHNR, CDR2 FQNEAQ (reference sequence). V lost 5 bases to trimming and J lost 1 base, with 15 bases between them. The CDR3 nucleotides are TGTGCCAGCAGCCGCCGCCTCACAGAATCTGGGGCCAACGTCCTGACTTTC. This codes for CASSRRLTESGANVLTF.

DNA of the CDR3: TGTGCCAGCAGTGTGAGTAGCGGGAGCACAGATACGCAGTATTTT. It specifies CASSVSSGSTDTQYF. The chain combines TRBV6-4 with TRBJ2-3; 7 positions match TRBD2. V lost 4 bases, J lost 0 bases, and 4 bases stayed unmatched. Germline CDR1 MRHNA, CDR2 SNTAGT. The CDR3 spans 15 residues.

The chain employs TRBV15 and TRBJ2-6; the D gene could be TRBD1 or TRBD2 (6 bases each). V shed 6 bases and J shed 0 bases, with 21 bases lying between them. The germline V gene encodes CDR1 LNHNV and CDR2 YYDKDF (reference sequence). The CDR3 sequence is 19 residues long. CDR3: CATSGSGGRRSSGANVLTF. In nucleotides, the CDR3 is TGTGCCACCAGTGGGTCCGGGGGCCGCCGCAGCTCTGGGGCCAACGTCCTGACTTTC.

The V call is TRBV28, the J call TRBJ1-5; perhaps TRBD1 as D (5 bases). Germline V lookup: CDR1 MDHEN, CDR2 SYDVKM. Trimming pared 6 bases from V and 0 bases from J, leaving 9 bases between. This CDR3 has 14 residues. CDR3 sequence: CASRPGGSNQPQHF. In DNA form, the CDR3 reads TGTGCCAGCAGGCCGGGGGGTAGCAATCAGCCCCAGCATTTT.

The V gene is TRBV7-2, the J gene TRBJ2-7; D remains ambiguous. Trimming took off 1 base at V and 6 bases at J, with 10 bases between the two ends. CDR1 is SGHTA and CDR2 is FQGNSA in the germline V gene. This CDR3 comprises 13 residues. CDR3 DNA sequence: TGTGCCAGCAGCTTAGACGTTTATGGCGAGCAGTACTTC. Encoded protein: CASSLDVYGEQYF.

This clone was recorded a few times. The chain uses TRBV6-1 and TRBJ2-7, with TRBD1 matching 7 bases. The V gene end was trimmed by 2 bases and the J gene end by 2 bases; junction bases not matched to a gene: 9. CDR1 is MNHNS and CDR2 is SASEGT in the germline V gene. This CDR3 contains 16 residues. The CDR3 DNA reads TGTGCCAGCAGTGAATATACAGGGGTGATGGCCTACGAGCAGTACTTC. Translation: CASSEYTGVMAYEQYF.

The rearrangement joins TRBV11-3 to TRBJ2-2; the D is unclear. This CDR3 is 11 amino acids long. The germline gives CDR1 SGHNT, CDR2 YENEEA. The V and J ends lost 6 bases and 5 bases respectively, with 4 bases between them. The CDR3: CASSRTGELFF. CDR3 in DNA: TGTGCCAGCAGTCGGACCGGGGAGCTGTTTTTT.

The rearrangement uses TRBV5-1 and TRBJ1-1, with no clear D. The germline CDR1 and CDR2 sequences are SGHRS and YFSETQ. The CDR3 extends over 14 amino acids. V was pared by 4 bases and J by 5 bases, with 15 bases between. The DNA for the CDR3 is TGCGCCAGCAGCCTGACGGCTACGAGGACTGAAGCTTTCTTT. It encodes CASSLTATRTEAFF.

The chain uses TRBV7-6 and TRBJ1-1, with D perhaps matching TRBD1 (6 bases). Germline values: CDR1 SGHVS, CDR2 FNYEAQ. This CDR3 region has 16 residues. V shed 5 bases and J shed 6 bases, with 22 bases lying between them. CDR3 in DNA: TGTGCCAGCAGCCTAGATACAGGGTTCAATTCCCCTGAAGCTTTCTTT. It encodes CASSLDTGFNSPEAFF.

This clone was observed once. This rearrangement joins TRBV5-1 to TRBJ2-2; D gene ambiguous. Deletions cut 5 bases from V and 2 bases from J, with 10 bases between. The length of the CDR3 is 14 residues. Germline lookup yields CDR1 SGHRS and CDR2 YFSETQ. CDR3 residues: CASRGFLNTGELFF. CDR3 nucleotide sequence: TGCGCCAGCAGGGGTTTCCTAAACACCGGGGAGCTGTTTTTT.

This chain connects TRBV28 to TRBJ1-2; maybe TRBD1 (5 bases). CDR1 and CDR2 (germline): MDHEN, SYDVKM. This CDR3 is 14 amino acids long. V was pared by 3 bases and J by 2 bases, with 10 bases between. CDR3 amino acids: CASSFPDTNYGYTF. The CDR3 DNA reads as TGTGCCAGCAGTTTCCCGGACACAAACTATGGCTACACCTTC.